The 25 T cell receptor beta chains listed next were all sequenced from one sample in a study of blood T cell repertoires in COVID-19. Clones were read by immunoSEQ multiplex PCR, and TCRdb kept only the in-frame ones, dropping some. The repertoire holds 300,000 to 350,000 clones, over 70% seen once, with approximately 3% in the top ten. Sequenced material: peripheral blood. These receptors all stem from a man younger than 40 with active or convalescent COVID-19.

V usage is TRBV4-3 and J usage is TRBJ1-4, with D tentatively TRBD1 (6 bases). This CDR3 is built from 15 residues. The V end lost 4 bases, the J end lost 6 bases, and 15 bases lay between the germline ends. The germline gives CDR1 LGHNA, CDR2 YSLEER. CDR3 nucleotide sequence: TGCGCCAGCAGCCGCTTCCGGGGGGCAGATGAAAAACTGTTTTTT. This sequence encodes CASSRFRGADEKLFF.

V gene TRBV12-3 or TRBV12-4 combines with J gene TRBJ2-4; D is perhaps TRBD2 (6 bases). V lost 3 bases to trimming and J lost 7 bases, with 10 bases between them. The CDR3 runs 13 residues. For the CDR3, the DNA is TGTGCCAGCAGTTTTACGGAGGGGAACATTCAGTACTTC. As protein: CASSFTEGNIQYF.

This clone has only one observation. The chain couples TRBV24-1 to TRBJ2-3, with D perhaps matching TRBD2 (7 bases). Trimming took off 0 bases at V and 1 base at J, with 16 bases between the two ends. Germline loops: CDR1 KGHDR, CDR2 SFDVKD. CDR3 length equals 18 residues. CDR3: CATSDLDYPGGRTDTQYF. The CDR3 DNA reads TGTGCCACCAGTGATTTGGATTACCCCGGGGGGCGCACAGATACGCAGTATTTT.

This sequence joins TRBV4-2 and TRBJ2-1; 12 nucleotides match TRBD2. The CDR3 sequence is 14 residues long. Germline CDR1 is LGHNA and CDR2 is YNFKEQ. V lost 7 bases, J lost 4 bases, and 2 bases stayed unmatched. The CDR3 DNA follows: TGTGCCAGCACCACTAGCGGGGGGTACAATGAGCAGTTCTTC. It is translated as CASTTSGGYNEQFF.

V usage is TRBV4-3 and J usage is TRBJ2-3, with 8 bases fitting TRBD2. The CDR3 has 17 amino acids. CDR1 is LGHNA, CDR2 YSLEER, per germline. The ends lost 0 bases at V and 6 bases at J; junction bases unmatched: 11. CDR3 protein: CASSQDRGTRVVDTQYF. The CDR3, as DNA: TGCGCCAGCAGCCAAGATCGGGGGACTAGGGTCGTCGATACGCAGTATTTT.

This clone was seen a single time. This rearrangement joins TRBV7-3 to TRBJ2-3; 7 positions match TRBD2. Germline V gives CDR1 SGHTA, CDR2 FQGTGA. V shed 5 bases, J shed 0 bases, and the junction held 2 bases outside the gene matches. This CDR3 has 14 residues. The CDR3 region has the DNA TGTGCCAGCAGCCCGACTAGCAGCACAGATACGCAGTATTTT. It translates to CASSPTSSTDTQYF.

This clone occurred once. The J gene is TRBJ1-2, the V gene TRBV29-1; 9 nucleotides line up with TRBD1. Germline loops: CDR1 SQVTM, CDR2 ANQGSEA. The CDR3 sequence is 14 residues long. Losses at the gene ends were 4 bases for V and 5 bases for J; bases not matched to a gene: 8. The DNA for the CDR3 is TGCAGCGTTGTAAAACGGGACAGGGTTTATGGCTACACCTTC. Residues: CSVVKRDRVYGYTF.

The rearrangement uses TRBV7-8 and TRBJ1-1, with a possible D match to TRBD1 (6 bases). Germline V gene data show CDR1 as SGHVS and CDR2 as FQNEAQ. V was cut by 1 base and J by 0 bases, with 9 bases left in between. The CDR3 sequence is 15 residues long. The CDR3 nucleotides read TGTGCCAGCAGCTTAGTTCGACAGGTGAACACTGAAGCTTTCTTT. It yields the protein CASSLVRQVNTEAFF.

This clone has only one observation. The chain uses TRBV27 and TRBJ2-7, with no clear D. The CDR3 extends over 13 amino acids. Germline V gives CDR1 MNHEY, CDR2 SMNVEV (reference sequence). The V end was cut by 9 bases, the J end by 3 bases, with 15 bases between. CDR3 in amino acids: CASSMVPYYEQYF. In DNA, the CDR3 is TGTGCCAGTAGCATGGTACCCTACTACGAGCAGTACTTC.

The chain employs TRBV5-4 and TRBJ2-3; 8 nucleotides match TRBD2. The CDR3 contains 14 residues. V lost 9 bases, J lost 2 bases, and 8 bases stayed unmatched. The V gene's germline CDR1 is SGHNT and CDR2 YYREEE (reference sequence). CDR3 sequence reads: CATSIAGTTDTQYF. CDR3 DNA sequence: TGTGCCACCTCTATAGCGGGGACCACAGATACGCAGTATTTT.

This clone has only a few counts. The chain recombines TRBV2 with TRBJ1-3; 8 positions match TRBD1. The V segment lost 6 bases and the J segment 2 bases; nucleotides outside the gene matches: 6. Germline V CDR1 and CDR2: SNHLY, FYNNEI. The CDR3 runs to 15 residues. CDR3 sequence: CASSVQGATGNTIYF. The CDR3 DNA is TGTGCCAGCAGCGTCCAGGGGGCGACTGGAAACACCATATATTTT.

The CDR3 DNA sequence: TGCGCCAGCAGCTTGGAACCCTGGGAGTCTACGCAGTATTTT. This encodes CASSLEPWESTQYF. The gene calls are TRBV5-1 and TRBJ2-3; a possible D gene is TRBD2 (5 bases). Germline CDR1 is SGHRS and CDR2 is YFSETQ. V dropped 0 bases and J dropped 8 bases, with 13 bases sitting between them. The CDR3 loop spans 14 amino acids.

The rearrangement uses TRBV10-3 and TRBJ2-2; 7 bases are a match to TRBD1. The CDR3 is 13 residues long. Germline V gene data show CDR1 as ENHRY and CDR2 as SYGVKD. The V and J ends lost 4 bases and 8 bases, in that order; junction bases with no gene match: 4. CDR3 DNA: TGTGCCATCAGTGGCCGACAGGGTGGGGAGCTGTTTTTT. As protein: CAISGRQGGELFF.

This clone was seen only once. The gene calls are TRBV4-3 and TRBJ2-7, with TRBD2 identical over 10 bases. This CDR3 region has 16 residues. Germline assignment: CDR1 LGHNA and CDR2 YSLEER. The ends lost 0 bases at V and 1 base at J; junction bases unmatched: 3. CDR3 sequence reads: CASSQDGLADSYEQYF. The DNA of the CDR3 is TGCGCCAGCAGCCAAGATGGACTAGCGGATTCCTACGAGCAGTACTTC.

CDR3 nucleotides: TGTGCCAGCACCGAACAGGGACAGGGGTATGGCTACACCTTC. Amino acids: CASTEQGQGYGYTF. V gene TRBV6-5 combines with J gene TRBJ1-2; 10 bases are shared with TRBD1. J was trimmed by 5 bases and V by 7 bases; bases with no gene match: 7. The CDR3 loop spans 14 amino acids. The germline CDR1 and CDR2 sequences are MNHEY and SVGAGI.

This chain connects TRBV5-6 to TRBJ1-5; 7 nucleotides agree with TRBD1. CDR3 length equals 15 residues. Trimming at V came to 2 bases and at J to 7 bases, leaving 9 bases not matched to a gene. The germline V gene encodes CDR1 SGHDT and CDR2 YYEEEE. The CDR3 DNA sequence: TGTGCCAGCAGCTTCTACAGGGGTATAGGGCAGCCCCAGCATTTT. It encodes CASSFYRGIGQPQHF.

V usage is TRBV25-1 and J usage is TRBJ2-3, with 13 bases aligning to TRBD2. Trimming cost V 8 bases and J 5 bases; bases outside gene matches: 7. This CDR3 is 15 amino acids long. Germline assignment: CDR1 MGHDK and CDR2 SYGVNS. For the CDR3, the DNA is TGTGCCAGCGCCGAACTAGCGGGAGGGAGAGATACGCAGTATTTT. It is translated as CASAELAGGRDTQYF.

The chain recombines TRBV4-1 with TRBJ2-3; D ambiguous. The CDR3 is made up of 14 amino acids. V was shortened by 1 base and J by 0 bases, with 5 bases between the two germline ends. The germline V gene has CDR1 MGHRA and CDR2 YSYEKL. The CDR3 coding sequence is TGCGCCAGCAGCCAAGCCAGAAGCACAGATACGCAGTATTTT. It encodes CASSQARSTDTQYF.

Concerning this clone: Since a much larger clone is just one base distant, this may be a read error. V and J are TRBV5-1 and TRBJ1-1, with 8 bases matching TRBD1. Trimming took 4 bases from V and 3 from J; bases not matched to a gene: 2. The CDR3 is 13 residues long. The V gene's germline CDR1 is SGHRS and CDR2 YFSETQ. The CDR3 protein is CASSLDRDTEAFF. The CDR3 region has the DNA TGCGCCAGCAGCCTGGACAGGGACACTGAAGCTTTCTTT. Based on the CDR3 plus reference TRBV5-1 and TRBJ1-1, the full variable domain is KAGVTQTPRYLIKTRGQQVTLSCSPISGHRSVSWYQQTPGQGLQFLFEYFSETQRNKGNFPGRFSGRQFSNSRSEMNVSTLELGDSALYLCASSLDRDTEAFFGQGTRLTVV.

In regard to this clone: This sample includes further DNA sequences coding for the same CDR3. The chain is built from TRBV18 and TRBJ1-1; tentative D call: TRBD1 (5 bases). The V end was cut by 2 bases, the J end by 3 bases, with 10 bases between. CDR1 KGHSH and CDR2 LQKENI come from the germline V gene. The CDR3 is made up of 14 amino acids. CDR3 sequence (DNA): TGTGCCAGCTCACCAAGGGGAGGGGACACTGAAGCTTTCTTT. Its translation: CASSPRGGDTEAFF.

This chain connects TRBV21-1 to TRBJ1-5; the table's D call, TRBD1, was not checked against the DNA. TRBV21-1 is an annotated pseudogene. This CDR3 has 15 amino acids. The CDR3 spells CASSSRDRDRVPQHF. The CDR3 DNA sequence: TGTGCCAGCAGCTCTCGGGACAGGGACCGTGTGCCCCAGCATTTT.

This sequence joins TRBV2 and TRBJ1-6; D is possibly TRBD1 (5 bases). The ends were cut back, 6 bases at V and 5 bases at J, with 14 bases in the middle. The CDR3 is made up of 15 amino acids. Per the germline V gene, CDR1 is SNHLY and CDR2 is FYNNEI. Here the CDR3 reads CASSPRTSDNSPLHF. CDR3 DNA: TGTGCCAGCAGCCCAAGGACAAGCGATAATTCACCCCTCCACTTT.

The rearrangement links TRBV4-3 to TRBJ2-3, with TRBD1 as a possible D gene (6 bases). Germline loops: CDR1 LGHNA, CDR2 YSLEER. This CDR3 comprises 15 residues. V was cut by 0 bases and J by 4 bases, with 11 bases left in between. As DNA, the CDR3 is TGCGCCAGCAGCCAAGATCTGGGGGCCGCAGATACGCAGTATTTT. This translates into CASSQDLGAADTQYF.

The chain has TRBV11-3 and TRBJ1-4; 8 nucleotides agree with TRBD1. Trimming took 7 bases from V and 5 from J; bases not matched to a gene: 6. The CDR3 is 14 amino acids. The germline CDR1 and CDR2 sequences are SGHNT and YENEEA. The CDR3 sequence is CASTFRTGNEKLFF. DNA of the CDR3: TGTGCCAGCACCTTCCGGACAGGGAATGAAAAACTGTTTTTT. The full variable domain, completed using reference TRBV11-3 and TRBJ1-4, is EAGVVQSPRYKIIEKKQPVAFWCNPISGHNTLYWYLQNLGQGPELLIRYENEEAVDDSQLPKDRFSAERLKGVDSTLKIQPAELGDSAVYLCASTFRTGNEKLFFGSGTQLSVL.

This clone has more than one count but fewer than ten. This chain links TRBV7-2 with TRBJ1-2; a weak D match, TRBD1 (5 bases). The germline V gene has CDR1 SGHTA and CDR2 FQGNSA. V was clipped by 3 bases and J by 7 bases, with 9 bases between them. The CDR3 length is 12 residues. In DNA form, the CDR3 reads TGTGCCAGCAGCTTGGGGGGAGGTGGCTACACCTTC. Residues: CASSLGGGGYTF.